The present T cell receptor beta chain was sequenced within a study of T-cell memory formation after mild COVID-19. General study findings and limits: Later expanders leaned CD4+, whereas clones that contracted between day 15 and 85 were balanced CD4/CD8. Some SARS-CoV-2-responding clones were already detected in memory before infection.

As for this clonotype: Its specificity is not known.

With constant-segment primers, 5'RACE yielded cDNA libraries of TCR alpha and TCR beta that carried sample barcodes and UMIs. TCRdb re-called the 5' RACE reads through MiXCR, storing one row per CDR3 protein. In the table there are approximately 300,000 distinct CDR3 sequences, about 16% of which are singletons. Germline V gene data show CDR1 as MGHRA and CDR2 as YSYEKL. This CDR3 has 17 residues. V gave up 6 bases and J gave up 0 bases; unmatched junction bases: 9. V usage is TRBV4-1 and J usage is TRBJ1-3, with 9 bases aligning to TRBD1. Source material: PBMCs or a T cell subset sorted from them (not recorded which). The receptor was isolated from a young man who had mild COVID-19 (a few samples of this study predate the infection). Cell type and time point are not known. The CDR3 DNA follows: TGCGCCAGCAGAAGACAGGGGGGGCCCTACTCTGGAAACACCATATATTTT. Translated: CASRRQGGPYSGNTIYF.